This entry describes one T cell receptor (beta chain). This sample was taken from a study of blood T cell repertoires in COVID-19. Study details: Samples taken during acute and convalescent COVID-19 were collected in the United States, Italy and Spain.

V was clipped by 2 bases and J by 6 bases; unmatched bases: 2. The CDR3 runs to 13 residues. Germline V gene data show CDR1 as LGHDT and CDR2 as YNNKEL (reference sequence). The assay was immunoSEQ multiplex PCR, and TCRdb's table has in-frame clones only and misses some. The data contain around 250,000 clones, around 80% of them singletons. The origin of this receptor is an older man with acute or convalescent COVID-19. The sequencing input was peripheral blood. The chain has TRBV3-1 (or the pseudogene TRBV3-2) and TRBJ2-7; 9 nucleotides align to TRBD2. The CDR3 bases are TGTGCCAGCAGCCAATTTAGCGGGGGCGAGCAGTACTTC. Amino acid sequence: CASSQFSGGEQYF.